The sample holds many counts of the clone carrying this TCR beta chain. The ends were cut back, 8 bases at V and 5 bases at J, with 18 bases in the middle. The CDR3 sequence is 14 residues long. Germline CDR1 is SNHLY and CDR2 is FYNNEI. Graves' hyperthyroidism was deemed stable absent ophthalmopathy progression within 18 months. Pregnant or lactating patients were excluded, as were those with uncontrolled infection or other autoimmune disease. This record belongs to a study of T cells in Graves' hyperthyroidism and ophthalmopathy. Study context: Peripheral blood was drawn at first diagnosis, prior to all treatment.

Amplified TCR beta CDR3 regions came from RNA transcripts. In the first-round RT-PCR of the TCR CDR3, the HTBI primer set was used. TCRdb reprocessed the multiplex PCR reads via MiXCR and lists one record per CDR3 protein. The sample records about 690,000 distinct CDR3 sequences, approximately 15% being singletons. The receptor was derived from a man aged 45-65 years with Graves' hyperthyroidism. Sequencing was done on a sample of blood. The chain is built from TRBV2 and TRBJ2-5; a weak D match, TRBD1 (6 bases). CDR3: CASGRDTLGETQYF. CDR3 DNA sequence: TGTGCCAGCGGAAGGGACACTTTGGGGGAGACCCAGTACTTC.